A selection of T cell receptor beta chains follows, all from one sample in a study of beta chain features in type 1 diabetes. Sequencing used immunoSEQ multiplex PCR; TCRdb keeps in-frame clones, though not all of them. Of about 470,000 clones listed, approximately 28% are singletons. The sequenced sample consisted of naive CD4+ T cells from blood. These receptor sequences come from a man aged 18 to 30 in good health. Both conserved end residues are trimmed from each CDR3. Each record gives: V gene, CDR3 protein.

>TRBV29-1
SVETAWDEQF
>TRBV25-1
ASSEPTGSYEQY
>TRBV9
ASGRLAGVVTDTQY
>TRBV15
ATSRRQGTQY
>TRBV11-2
ASSLDRLYNEQF
>TRBV6-5
ASSPPGRHYGYT
>TRBV7-2
ASSSGGNEQF
>TRBV2
ASTAGTGGETQY
>TRBV4-3
ASSQVPGGNTEAF
>TRBV7-2
ASSLITGRGYT
>TRBV11-2
ASSFSGGRTTDTQY
>TRBV19
ASSRRADTEAF
>TRBV10-3
AISRLSLESYT
>TRBV7-2
ASSRGGNNEQF
>TRBV7-9
ASSLYGLTSNEQF
>TRBV5-4
ASSLTVGELF
>TRBV18
ASSRTDYNEQF
>TRBV5-1
ASSTDRDLNEQY
>TRBV10-3
AIRADSGIPSEQF
>TRBV2
ASSLSSGSDIQY
>TRBV30
AWSDALRAGGRNIQY
>TRBV6-6
ASRGKPGTSYEQY
>TRBV27
ASSSGLAGGKETQY
>TRBV28
ASSSHTPSYEQY
>TRBV7-9
ASLTDNSGNTIY
>TRBV25-1
ASSEYGMGPVHGYT
>TRBV7-8
ASSLINEQY
>TRBV4-3
ASSHSRGLVTDTQY
>TRBV25-1
ASSVAGGYNEQF
>TRBV2
ASSPQGNGNTIY
>TRBV29-1
SVAAVGGADTQY
>TRBV7-2
ASSLREFYEQF
>TRBV30
AWSAAYEQY
>TRBV5-6
ASSLTGQYSNQPQH
>TRBV18
ASSPYVSYEQY
>TRBV9
ASSGGNYGYT
>TRBV25-1
ASRQGTYEQY
>TRBV7-2
ASSSSGRPTDTQY
>TRBV30
AWKGPGELF
>TRBV18
ASSPGDTQY
>TRBV10-3
AISVLQGGYEQY
>TRBV7-9
ASSFAGVDHNEQF
>TRBV19
ASSFRDRVTDTQY
>TRBV7-9
AEEDRALDTQY
>TRBV29-1
SVAVGRKEKLF